This T cell receptor (beta chain) was recorded in a study of T cell responses to AZD1222 COVID-19 vaccine. Study in general: Second-dose intervals of approximately 4 or approximately 12 weeks were pooled. Regarding the study as a whole: Along spike, vaccine-associated CD4 TCRs were found throughout, with dominance at 160-218 and 743-854. Within unmutated variant regions lay the reported targets of nearly half of spike-specific TCRs. Donors, mostly white British, included more females; clonal diversity was possibly underestimated.

The length of the CDR3 is 14 residues. CDR1 MNHEY and CDR2 SMNVEV come from the germline V gene (reference sequence). J was trimmed by 10 bases and V by 6 bases; bases with no gene match: 10. Data came from immunoSEQ multiplex PCR; TCRdb stores just in-frame clones and leaves some out. Among 130,000 to 150,000 clones listed, 92% were seen once. Remarks on this clone: Antigen: not known.

The specimen comprised peripheral blood, sampled on day 0 of AZD1222 vaccination. The chain recombines TRBV27 with TRBJ1-5; 9 nucleotides align to TRBD1. This TCR was sampled from an adult in good health. The CDR3 DNA sequence: TGTGCCAGCAGCCGGACAGGGGCCCTGGAACCCCAGCATTTT. Its translation: CASSRTGALEPQHF.